These 27 T cell receptor beta chains share one sample of origin, sequenced in a study of blood T cell repertoires in COVID-19 (dated by TCRdb to about 2020). The library was prepared using the immunoSEQ multiplex PCR assay. TCRdb retrieved this table from immuneACCESS and kept in-frame rearrangements only. Not all clones are present; in checked studies, unresolved V genes account for under half, and no reason is known for the remainder. The sample table shows around 300,000 clones, and around nine tenths are seen once. The ten largest clones capture over 2.5% of the sample. Sample: PBMCs or T cells enriched from blood (not recorded which). The receptors originated from a young woman who had recovered from COVID-19.

The chain links TRBV5-4 to TRBJ2-3, with TRBD1 matching 9 bases. The V segment lost 1 base and the J segment 5 bases; nucleotides outside the gene matches: 11. The germline V gene encodes CDR1 SGHNT and CDR2 YYREEE (reference sequence). This CDR3 has 17 amino acids. CDR3 sequence (DNA): TGTGCCAGCAGCTTGTCCGACTTCGGGACAGGGCTAGATACGCAGTATTTT. Translation gives CASSLSDFGTGLDTQYF.

The rearrangement links TRBV28 to TRBJ2-4, with 13 bases matching TRBD2. Germline-derived CDR1 and CDR2 are MDHEN and SYDVKM. CDR3 size: 15 residues. The V and J ends lost 5 bases and 8 bases, in that order; junction bases with no gene match: 6. DNA for the CDR3: TGTGCCAGCAGTCCTACGACTAGCGGGAGGCACATTCAGTACTTC. Its protein product is CASSPTTSGRHIQYF.

The chain uses TRBV19 and TRBJ1-6; D not resolved. This CDR3 spans 18 amino acids. From germline, CDR1 is LNHDA and CDR2 SQIVND (reference sequence). Trimming removed 11 bases at V and 0 bases at J, with 23 bases between. The CDR3 coding sequence is TGTGCCCGCCACGCGACAAGGTTCCAGAGCTCCTATAATTCACCCCTCCACTTT. This translates into CARHATRFQSSYNSPLHF.

The chain is built from TRBV25-1 and TRBJ1-1; TRBD1 is a possible D gene (6 bases). CDR3 length equals 14 residues. Germline V gene lookup returns CDR1 MGHDK and CDR2 SYGVNS. V lost 6 bases to trimming and J lost 3 bases, with 14 bases between them. The CDR3: CASSWGPGYTEAFF. The CDR3 coding sequence is TGTGCCAGCAGCTGGGGGCCGGGTTACACTGAAGCTTTCTTT.

The chain carries TRBV24-1 and TRBJ1-3; 9 positions match TRBD1. V lost 3 bases to trimming and J lost 1 base; unmatched junction nucleotides: 9. The CDR3 is 18 amino acids. Germline V gene sequence: CDR1 KGHDR, CDR2 SFDVKD. In nucleotides, the CDR3 is TGTGCCACCAGTGATCCCTCGTGGGACAGGGAGTCTGGAAACACCATATATTTT. As protein: CATSDPSWDRESGNTIYF.

This clone was picked up a small number of times. The chain's CDR3 is CAIKPPGNTIYF. The CDR3 region has the DNA TGTGCCATCAAGCCCCCAGGAAACACCATATATTTT. V gene TRBV10-3 combines with J gene TRBJ1-3; no clear D gene. Trimming pared 7 bases from V and 4 bases from J, leaving 8 bases between. In germline, CDR1 is ENHRY, CDR2 SYGVKD. The CDR3 is made up of 12 amino acids.

This clone was seen once. The chain employs TRBV4-3 and TRBJ1-1, with D perhaps matching TRBD1 (6 bases). Germline V gene data show CDR1 as LGHNA and CDR2 as YSLEER. Deletions cut 3 bases from V and 3 bases from J, with 20 bases between. The CDR3 covers 17 residues. In DNA, the CDR3 is TGCGCCAGCAGCCACATCCATGGGGGGGGCGAGGACACTGAAGCTTTCTTT. It specifies CASSHIHGGGEDTEAFF.

V usage is TRBV5-4 and J usage is TRBJ2-4; possible D gene TRBD1, 7 bases. Germline V gene lookup returns CDR1 SGHNT and CDR2 YYREEE (reference sequence). The CDR3 is 17 amino acids. V was trimmed by 4 bases and J by 6 bases, leaving 23 bases between them. The DNA of the CDR3 is TGTGCCAGCAGCCCGACGGAGGGACAGACGAGACGAAACATTCAGTACTTC. This sequence encodes CASSPTEGQTRRNIQYF.

The chain links TRBV28 to TRBJ1-5, with D perhaps matching TRBD1 (5 bases). V was pared by 0 bases and J by 3 bases, with 15 bases between. The CDR3 has 17 amino acids. The V gene's germline CDR1 is MDHEN and CDR2 SYDVKM. The CDR3 is CASSLWGGYWPNQPQHF. The CDR3 DNA reads as TGTGCCAGCAGTTTATGGGGGGGATACTGGCCCAATCAGCCCCAGCATTTT.

This clone was seen once. J is TRBJ2-1 and V is TRBV2; 8 bases are shared with TRBD2. The junction had 12 bases not matched to a gene; V was cut back by 6 bases and J by 8 bases. Per the germline V gene, CDR1 is SNHLY and CDR2 is FYNNEI. The CDR3 is made up of 15 amino acids. The CDR3 nucleotides read TGTGCCAGCAGGTCGAATCAGGCGGGGGGTGATGAGCAGTTCTTC. Its translation is CASRSNQAGGDEQFF.

The chain combines TRBV25-1 with TRBJ2-5, with D possibly matching TRBD1 (6 bases). Germline lookup yields CDR1 MGHDK and CDR2 SYGVNS. This CDR3 has 15 residues. Trimming left V 4 bases short and J 1 base short, with 13 bases between. CDR3 sequence reads: CASSAAQGPQETQYF. The CDR3 bases are TGTGCCAGCAGTGCAGCACAGGGTCCCCAAGAGACCCAGTACTTC.

V is TRBV4-1 and J is TRBJ1-2; 8 bases are shared with TRBD1. The germline V gene encodes CDR1 MGHRA and CDR2 YSYEKL. There are 18 residues in the CDR3. The V gene end was trimmed by 1 base and the J gene end by 6 bases; junction bases not matched to a gene: 16. The CDR3 DNA reads as TGCGCCAGCAGCCAAGTGGGAGTCAGGGGGCGTTGGTTCGATGGCTACACCTTC. It specifies CASSQVGVRGRWFDGYTF.

The rearrangement uses TRBV14 and TRBJ2-1; D may be TRBD1 (5 bases). Trimming pared 4 bases from V and 0 bases from J, leaving 10 bases between. This CDR3 contains 15 residues. Germline V gene data show CDR1 as SGHDN and CDR2 as FVKESK. DNA for the CDR3: TGTGCCAGCAGCCGTAAGGGGAACTCCTACAATGAGCAGTTCTTC. Translating gives CASSRKGNSYNEQFF.

This sequence joins TRBV15 and TRBJ1-5; 7 nucleotides agree with TRBD1. Unmatched junction bases numbered 8, after V lost 0 bases and J lost 3 bases. In germline, CDR1 is LNHNV, CDR2 YYDKDF (reference sequence). The CDR3 is made up of 17 amino acids. CDR3 loop: CATSRDSGTEINQPQHF. The CDR3 DNA reads as TGTGCCACCAGCAGAGATTCCGGGACAGAGATCAATCAGCCCCAGCATTTT. Filled out from reference TRBV15 and TRBJ1-5, the complete variable domain reads DAMVIQNPRYQVTQFGKPVTLSCSQTLNHNVMYWYQQKSSQAPKLLFHYYDKDFNNEADTPDNFQSRRPNTSFCFLDIRSPGLGDTAMYLCATSRDSGTEINQPQHFGDGTRLSIL.

The chain recombines TRBV30 with TRBJ1-5; D is unclear. CDR1 and CDR2 from the germline V gene are GTSNPN and SVGIG (reference sequence). Trimming cost V 0 bases and J 1 base, with 19 bases left between them. The CDR3 has 18 amino acids. DNA of the CDR3: TGTGCCTGGAGTGTTCCCGGCCGGGCCGGGGTAAGCAATCAGCCCCAGCATTTT. Protein sequence: CAWSVPGRAGVSNQPQHF.

The chain employs TRBV9 and TRBJ2-1, with D possibly being TRBD1 (5 bases). Deletions cut 0 bases from V and 9 bases from J, with 13 bases between. This CDR3 is 14 amino acids long. Germline values: CDR1 SGDLS, CDR2 YYNGEE. CDR3 sequence reads: CASSVGVGRGEQFF. As DNA, the CDR3 is TGTGCCAGCAGCGTAGGTGTGGGAAGGGGTGAGCAGTTCTTC.

The rearrangement joins TRBV2 to TRBJ1-2; 7 positions match TRBD1. J gave up 1 base and V 8 bases, and 4 bases lay outside the gene matches. The CDR3 runs 13 residues. Germline V lookup: CDR1 SNHLY, CDR2 FYNNEI. DNA of the CDR3: TGTGCCAGCTTAGGGGGCCTTAACTATGGCTACACCTTC. Translating gives CASLGGLNYGYTF.

This chain connects TRBV6-5 to TRBJ2-2; 7 bases fit TRBD2. V was pared by 6 bases and J by 6 bases, with 4 bases of the junction left unmatched. In germline, CDR1 is MNHEY, CDR2 SVGAGI. The CDR3 has 13 residues. The CDR3 spells CASRRLAAGELFF. The DNA of the CDR3 is TGTGCCAGCAGGAGACTAGCTGCCGGGGAGCTGTTTTTT.

This clone was observed a handful of times. The chain combines TRBV5-1 with TRBJ2-7; no clear D gene. Deletions cut 0 bases from V and 0 bases from J, with 4 bases between. This CDR3 comprises 13 residues. Germline loops: CDR1 SGHRS, CDR2 YFSETQ. This CDR3 is CASSLDNSYEQYF. Here the CDR3 DNA reads TGCGCCAGCAGCTTGGACAACTCCTACGAGCAGTACTTC.

The chain links TRBV15 to TRBJ1-5; 9 nucleotides line up with TRBD1. Germline trimming cut 0 bases from V and 4 bases from J; bases unmatched to any gene: 4. The CDR3 totals 16 residues. CDR1 is LNHNV, CDR2 YYDKDF, per germline (reference sequence). The CDR3 loop reads CATSRETGGLNQPQHF. The CDR3 DNA follows: TGTGCCACCAGCAGAGAGACAGGGGGATTGAATCAGCCCCAGCATTTT.

V is TRBV9 and J is TRBJ2-2; unclear D gene. Germline V gene data show CDR1 as SGDLS and CDR2 as YYNGEE. CDR3 length: 16 amino acids. The germline V and J ends were trimmed by 4 bases and 3 bases, with 16 bases remaining between them. CDR3 in amino acids: CASSPRHTGDTGELFF. CDR3 nucleotides: TGTGCCAGCAGCCCCAGACATACTGGTGACACCGGGGAGCTGTTTTTT.

The table lists this clone with a few counts. This rearrangement joins TRBV5-6 to TRBJ1-1; the match to TRBD1 covers 7 bases. Germline trimming cut 2 bases from V and 1 base from J; bases unmatched to any gene: 8. The germline CDR1 and CDR2 sequences are SGHDT and YYEEEE. The CDR3 has 16 residues. As DNA, the CDR3 is TGTGCCAGCAGCTTTCCCGACAGGGACAAGAACACTGAAGCTTTCTTT. Protein: CASSFPDRDKNTEAFF. Full variable domain (missing parts from reference TRBV5-6 and TRBJ1-1): DAGVTQSPTHLIKTRGQQVTLRCSPKSGHDTVSWYQQALGQGPQFIFQYYEEEERQRGNFPDRFSGHQFPNYSSELNVNALLLGDSALYLCASSFPDRDKNTEAFFGQGTRLTVV.

The chain links TRBV28 to TRBJ2-7; tentative D call: TRBD2 (6 bases). Trimming took 5 bases from V and 9 from J, leaving 20 bases between them. This CDR3 comprises 14 residues. Germline V gene lookup returns CDR1 MDHEN and CDR2 SYDVKM. This chain's CDR3 is CASSLYKRGSGQYF. In DNA form, the CDR3 reads TGTGCCAGCAGTCTTTATAAAAGGGGTAGCGGGCAGTACTTC.

This clone showed up just once. J is TRBJ2-5 and V is TRBV13; 13 nucleotides match TRBD2. The germline CDR1 and CDR2 sequences are PRHDT and FYEKMQ (reference sequence). Germline trimming cut 3 bases from V and 1 base from J; bases unmatched to any gene: 2. This CDR3 region has 16 residues. The CDR3 is CASSLRLAGGQETQYF. CDR3 bases: TGTGCCAGCAGCTTGCGACTAGCGGGGGGCCAAGAGACCCAGTACTTC.

This chain links TRBV7-2 with TRBJ2-1; the match to TRBD2 covers 7 bases. The length of the CDR3 is 17 residues. V lost 5 bases to trimming and J lost 4 bases; unmatched junction nucleotides: 14. CDR1 is SGHTA, CDR2 FQGNSA, per germline. CDR3 loop: CASSDIRVAGEYNEQFF. The CDR3 DNA sequence: TGTGCCAGCAGCGACATTAGGGTCGCGGGAGAGTACAATGAGCAGTTCTTC.

The rearrangement uses TRBV5-1 and TRBJ1-4; 9 bases match TRBD1. From germline, CDR1 is SGHRS and CDR2 YFSETQ. The CDR3 contains 15 residues. V was pared by 1 base and J by 5 bases, with 3 bases of the junction left unmatched. The CDR3 DNA reads TGCGCCAGCAGCTTGCCCGGGACAGGGAATGAAAAACTGTTTTTT. Residues: CASSLPGTGNEKLFF.

The J gene is TRBJ1-3, the V gene TRBV2; D gene unclear. V was cut by 3 bases and J by 4 bases, with 7 bases left in between. This CDR3 has 13 residues. CDR1 is SNHLY and CDR2 is FYNNEI in the germline V gene. CDR3 protein: CASSDGGGNTIYF. The CDR3 DNA reads TGTGCCAGCAGTGATGGCGGGGGAAACACCATATATTTT.